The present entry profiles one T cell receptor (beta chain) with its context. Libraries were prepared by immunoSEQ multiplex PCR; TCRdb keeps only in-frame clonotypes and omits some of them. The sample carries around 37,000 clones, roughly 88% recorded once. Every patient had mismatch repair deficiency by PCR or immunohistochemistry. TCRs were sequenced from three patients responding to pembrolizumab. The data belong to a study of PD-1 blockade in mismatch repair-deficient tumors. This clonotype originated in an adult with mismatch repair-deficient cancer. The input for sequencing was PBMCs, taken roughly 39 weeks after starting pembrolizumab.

CDR3 nucleotide sequence: TGTGCCAGCAGCAGGGGCCCCAACACTGAAGCTTTCTTT. Translating it yields CASSRGPNTEAFF. This chain connects TRBV7-3 to TRBJ1-1; a weak D match, TRBD1 (5 bases). Germline CDR1 SGHTA, CDR2 FQGTGA. Trimming stripped 5 bases from V and 2 bases from J, with 9 bases between. This CDR3 contains 13 residues.